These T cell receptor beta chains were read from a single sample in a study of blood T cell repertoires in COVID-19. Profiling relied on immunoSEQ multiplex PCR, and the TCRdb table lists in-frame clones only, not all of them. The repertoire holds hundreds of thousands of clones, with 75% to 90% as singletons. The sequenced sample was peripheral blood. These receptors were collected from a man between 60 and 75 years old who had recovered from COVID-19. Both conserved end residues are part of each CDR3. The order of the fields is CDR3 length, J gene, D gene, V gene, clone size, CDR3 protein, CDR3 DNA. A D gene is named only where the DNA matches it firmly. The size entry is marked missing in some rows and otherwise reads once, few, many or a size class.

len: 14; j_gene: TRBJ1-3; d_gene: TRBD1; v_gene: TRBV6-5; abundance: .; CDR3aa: CASSVDRTRNTIYF; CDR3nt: TGTGCCAGCAGCGTGGACAGGACGCGAAACACCATATATTTT
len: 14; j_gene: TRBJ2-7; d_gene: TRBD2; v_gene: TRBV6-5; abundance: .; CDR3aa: CASTSSGSAYEQYF; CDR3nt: TGTGCCAGCACTTCCAGCGGGAGCGCCTACGAGCAGTACTTC
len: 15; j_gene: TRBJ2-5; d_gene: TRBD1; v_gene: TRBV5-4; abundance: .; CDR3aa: CASSSPDRGTETQYF; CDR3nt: TGTGCCAGCAGCTCGCCGGACAGGGGCACAGAGACCCAGTACTTC
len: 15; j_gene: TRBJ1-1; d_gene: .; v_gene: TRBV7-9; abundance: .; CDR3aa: CASSSRDRRNTEAFF; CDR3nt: TGTGCCAGCAGCTCACGAGACAGAAGGAACACTGAAGCTTTCTTT
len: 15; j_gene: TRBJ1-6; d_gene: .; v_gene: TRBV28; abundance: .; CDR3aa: CASSPTGLRNSPLHF; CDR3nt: TGTGCCAGCAGTCCTACGGGTCTGAGGAATTCACCCCTCCACTTT
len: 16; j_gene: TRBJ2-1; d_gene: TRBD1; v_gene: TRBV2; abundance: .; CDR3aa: CASSRPGTGRDNEQFF; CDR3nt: TGTGCCAGCAGCAGACCCGGGACAGGACGCGACAATGAGCAGTTCTTC
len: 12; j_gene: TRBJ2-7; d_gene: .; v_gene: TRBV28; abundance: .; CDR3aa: CASSRQVYEQYF; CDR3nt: TGTGCCAGCAGTAGACAGGTCTACGAGCAGTACTTC
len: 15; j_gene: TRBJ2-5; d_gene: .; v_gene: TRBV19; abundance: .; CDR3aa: CASSIKGGGRETQYF; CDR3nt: TGTGCCAGTAGTATCAAGGGAGGAGGTCGAGAGACCCAGTACTTC
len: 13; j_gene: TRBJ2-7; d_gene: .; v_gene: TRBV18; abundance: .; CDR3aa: CASSPRQNYEQYF; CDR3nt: TGTGCCAGCTCACCACGACAGAACTACGAGCAGTACTTC
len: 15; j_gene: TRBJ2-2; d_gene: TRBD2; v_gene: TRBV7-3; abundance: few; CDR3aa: CASSLALAGTGELFF; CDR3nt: TGTGCCAGCAGCTTAGCCCTAGCGGGCACCGGGGAGCTGTTTTTT
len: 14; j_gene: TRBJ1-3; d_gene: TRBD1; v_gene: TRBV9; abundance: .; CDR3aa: CASSPRTGANTIYF; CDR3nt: TGTGCCAGCAGCCCTAGAACAGGGGCAAACACCATATATTTT
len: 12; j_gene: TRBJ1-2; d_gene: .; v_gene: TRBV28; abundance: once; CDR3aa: CASTPVGYGYTF; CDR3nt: TGTGCCAGCACTCCGGTCGGCTATGGCTACACCTTC
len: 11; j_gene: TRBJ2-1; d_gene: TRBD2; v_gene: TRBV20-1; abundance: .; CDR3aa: CSAGLAGVSFF; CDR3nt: TGCAGTGCTGGACTAGCGGGGGTGTCGTTCTTC
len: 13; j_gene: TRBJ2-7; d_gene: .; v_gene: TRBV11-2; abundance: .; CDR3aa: CASSLDIASEQYF; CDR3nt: TGTGCCAGCAGCTTAGATATAGCGAGCGAGCAGTACTTC
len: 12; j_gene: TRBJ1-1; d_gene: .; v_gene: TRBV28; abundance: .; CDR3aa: CATRRGNTEAFF; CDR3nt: TGTGCCACCAGAAGGGGGAACACTGAAGCTTTCTTT
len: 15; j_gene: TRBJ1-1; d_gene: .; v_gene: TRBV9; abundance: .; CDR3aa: CASSAHRDMNTEAFF; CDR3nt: TGTGCCAGCAGCGCGCACAGGGACATGAACACTGAAGCTTTCTTT
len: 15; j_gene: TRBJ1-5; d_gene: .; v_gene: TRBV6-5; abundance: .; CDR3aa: CASSYSARGNQPQHF; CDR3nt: TGTGCCAGCAGTTACTCTGCCAGGGGCAATCAGCCCCAGCATTTT
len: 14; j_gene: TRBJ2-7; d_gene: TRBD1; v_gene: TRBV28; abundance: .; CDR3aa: CASRRQGGSYEQYF; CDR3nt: TGTGCCAGCAGGCGACAGGGGGGCTCCTACGAGCAGTACTTC
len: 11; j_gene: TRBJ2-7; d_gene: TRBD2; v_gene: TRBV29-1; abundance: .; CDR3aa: CSVVREDEQYF; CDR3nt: TGCAGCGTTGTACGGGAGGACGAGCAGTACTTC
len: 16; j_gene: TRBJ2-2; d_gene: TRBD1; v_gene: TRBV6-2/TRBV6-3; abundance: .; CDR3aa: CASSYLDRGNTGELFF; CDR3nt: TGTGCCAGCAGTTACCTCGACAGGGGAAACACCGGGGAGCTGTTTTTT
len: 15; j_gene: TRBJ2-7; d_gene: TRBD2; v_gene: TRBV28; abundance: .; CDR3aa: CASGPGGGNSYEQYF; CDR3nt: TGTGCCAGCGGCCCCGGGGGGGGCAATTCATACGAGCAGTACTTC
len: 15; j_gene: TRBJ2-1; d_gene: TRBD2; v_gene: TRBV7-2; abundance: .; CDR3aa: CASSPKGLVVNEQFF; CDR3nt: TGTGCCAGCAGCCCCAAGGGACTAGTTGTCAATGAGCAGTTCTTC
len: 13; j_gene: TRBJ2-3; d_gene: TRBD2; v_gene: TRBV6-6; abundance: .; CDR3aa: CANRRGSTDTQYF; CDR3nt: TGTGCCAACCGCCGCGGGAGTACAGATACGCAGTATTTT
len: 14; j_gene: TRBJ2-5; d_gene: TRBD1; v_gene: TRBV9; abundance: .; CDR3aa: CASSVSQGAETQYF; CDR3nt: TGTGCCAGCAGCGTTTCCCAGGGGGCTGAGACCCAGTACTTC
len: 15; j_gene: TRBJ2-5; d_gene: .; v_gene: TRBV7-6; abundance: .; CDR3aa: CASSLVGEQGRAQYF; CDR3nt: TGTGCCAGCAGCTTAGTAGGGGAACAGGGCAGGGCCCAGTACTTC
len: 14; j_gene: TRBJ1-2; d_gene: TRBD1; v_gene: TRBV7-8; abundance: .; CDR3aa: CASSLGQGRSGYTF; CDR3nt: TGTGCCAGCAGCCTCGGACAGGGAAGGAGTGGCTACACCTTC
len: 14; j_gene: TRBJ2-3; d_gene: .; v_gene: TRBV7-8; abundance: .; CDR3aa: CASSLASQTDTQYF; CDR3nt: TGTGCCAGCAGCTTAGCTTCGCAGACAGATACGCAGTATTTT
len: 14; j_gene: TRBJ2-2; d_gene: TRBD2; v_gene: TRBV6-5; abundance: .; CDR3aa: CASRAGVSTGELFF; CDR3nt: TGTGCCAGTCGAGCGGGAGTAAGCACCGGGGAGCTGTTTTTT
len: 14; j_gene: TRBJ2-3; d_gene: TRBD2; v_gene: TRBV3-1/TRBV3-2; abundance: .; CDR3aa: CASSVTGGRDTQYF; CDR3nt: TGTGCCAGCAGTGTAACGGGGGGGAGAGATACGCAGTATTTT
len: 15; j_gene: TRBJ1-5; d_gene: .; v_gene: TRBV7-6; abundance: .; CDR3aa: CASSLVIRGDQPQHF; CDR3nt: TGTGCCAGCAGCTTAGTAATTCGGGGGGATCAGCCCCAGCATTTT
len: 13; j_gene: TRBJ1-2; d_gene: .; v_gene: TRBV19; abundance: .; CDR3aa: CASSSGGSYGYTF; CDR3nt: .
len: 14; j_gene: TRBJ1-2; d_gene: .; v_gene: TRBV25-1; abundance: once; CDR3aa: CASRGTLQGEGYTF; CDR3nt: TGTGCCAGCAGAGGGACCCTACAGGGTGAGGGCTACACCTTC
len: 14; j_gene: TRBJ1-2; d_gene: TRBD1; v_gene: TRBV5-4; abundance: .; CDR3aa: CASSLKGGNYGYTF; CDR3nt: TGTGCCAGCAGCCTAAAAGGGGGCAACTATGGCTACACCTTC
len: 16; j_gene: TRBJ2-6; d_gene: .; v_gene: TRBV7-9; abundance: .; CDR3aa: CASSLVRGTGANVLTF; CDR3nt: TGTGCCAGCAGCTTAGTAAGGGGAACGGGGGCCAACGTCCTGACTTTC
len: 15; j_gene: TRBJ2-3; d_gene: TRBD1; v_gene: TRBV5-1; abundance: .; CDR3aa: CASSPSRDRTDTQYF; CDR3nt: TGCGCCAGCAGCCCCTCGAGGGACAGAACAGATACGCAGTATTTT
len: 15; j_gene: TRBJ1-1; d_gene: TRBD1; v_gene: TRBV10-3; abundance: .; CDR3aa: CAIRPGQGGNTEAFF; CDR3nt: TGTGCCATCAGGCCAGGACAGGGTGGGAACACTGAAGCTTTCTTT
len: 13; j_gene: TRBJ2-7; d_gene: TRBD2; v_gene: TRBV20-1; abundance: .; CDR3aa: CSASFAGGYEQYF; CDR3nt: TGCAGTGCTAGTTTCGCGGGAGGCTACGAGCAGTACTTC